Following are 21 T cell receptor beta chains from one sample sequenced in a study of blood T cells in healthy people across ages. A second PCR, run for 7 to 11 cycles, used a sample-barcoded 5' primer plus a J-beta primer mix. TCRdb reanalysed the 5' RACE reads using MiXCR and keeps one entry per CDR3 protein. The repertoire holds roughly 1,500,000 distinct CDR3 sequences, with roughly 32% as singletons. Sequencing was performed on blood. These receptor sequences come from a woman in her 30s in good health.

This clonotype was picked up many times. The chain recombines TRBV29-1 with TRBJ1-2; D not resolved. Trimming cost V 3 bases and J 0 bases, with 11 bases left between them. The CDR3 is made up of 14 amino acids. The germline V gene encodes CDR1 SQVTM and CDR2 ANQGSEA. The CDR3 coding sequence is TGCAGCGTTGATCTGGCAGAATCTAACTATGGCTACACCTTC. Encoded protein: CSVDLAESNYGYTF. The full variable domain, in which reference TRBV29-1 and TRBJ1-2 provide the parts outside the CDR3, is SAVISQKPSRDICQRGTSLTIQCQVDSQVTMMFWYRQQPGQSLTLIATANQGSEATYESGFVIDKFPISRPNLTFSTLTVSNMSPEDSSIYLCSVDLAESNYGYTFGSGTRLTVV.

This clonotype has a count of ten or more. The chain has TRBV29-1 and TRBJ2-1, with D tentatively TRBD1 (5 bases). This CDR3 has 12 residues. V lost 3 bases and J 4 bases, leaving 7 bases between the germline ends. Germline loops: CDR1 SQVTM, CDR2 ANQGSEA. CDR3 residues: CSVDAGYNEQFF. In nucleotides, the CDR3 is TGCAGCGTTGATGCAGGGTACAATGAGCAGTTCTTC.

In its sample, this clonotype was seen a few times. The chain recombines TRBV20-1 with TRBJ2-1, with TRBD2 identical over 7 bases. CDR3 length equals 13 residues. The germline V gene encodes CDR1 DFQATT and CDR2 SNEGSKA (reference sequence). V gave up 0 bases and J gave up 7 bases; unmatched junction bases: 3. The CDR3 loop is CSARDRGVNEQFF. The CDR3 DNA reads TGCAGTGCTAGAGATCGGGGGGTAAATGAGCAGTTCTTC.

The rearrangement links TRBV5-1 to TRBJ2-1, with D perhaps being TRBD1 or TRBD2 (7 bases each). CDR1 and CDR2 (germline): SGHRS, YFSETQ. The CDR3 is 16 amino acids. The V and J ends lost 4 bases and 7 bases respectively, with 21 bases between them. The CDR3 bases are TGCGCCAGCAGCGCAACGACCAGGGGGGGTAGAAATGAGCAGTTCTTC. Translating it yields CASSATTRGGRNEQFF.

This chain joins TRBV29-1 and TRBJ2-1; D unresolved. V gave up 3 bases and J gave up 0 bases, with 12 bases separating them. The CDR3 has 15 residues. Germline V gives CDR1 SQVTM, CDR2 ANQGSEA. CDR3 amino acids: CSVDSGGISYNEQFF. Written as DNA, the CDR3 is TGCAGCGTTGATTCGGGCGGAATCTCCTACAATGAGCAGTTCTTC.

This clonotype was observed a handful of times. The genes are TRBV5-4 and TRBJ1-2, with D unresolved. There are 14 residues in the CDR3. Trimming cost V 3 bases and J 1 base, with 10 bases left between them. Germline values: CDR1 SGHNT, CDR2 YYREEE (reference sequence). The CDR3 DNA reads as TGTGCCAGCAGCTCCGTCGGGGATAACTATGGCTACACCTTC. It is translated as CASSSVGDNYGYTF. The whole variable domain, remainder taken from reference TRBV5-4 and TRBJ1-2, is ETGVTQSPTHLIKTRGQQVTLRCSSQSGHNTVSWYQQALGQGPQFIFQYYREEENGRGNFPPRFSGLQFPNYSSELNVNALELDDSALYLCASSSVGDNYGYTFGSGTRLTVV.

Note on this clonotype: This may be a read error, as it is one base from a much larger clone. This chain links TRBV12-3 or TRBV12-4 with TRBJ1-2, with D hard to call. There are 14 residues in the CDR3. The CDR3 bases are TGTGCCGGCAGTTTAGCGAGGGCTGACTATGGCTACACCTTC. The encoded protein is CAGSLARADYGYTF.

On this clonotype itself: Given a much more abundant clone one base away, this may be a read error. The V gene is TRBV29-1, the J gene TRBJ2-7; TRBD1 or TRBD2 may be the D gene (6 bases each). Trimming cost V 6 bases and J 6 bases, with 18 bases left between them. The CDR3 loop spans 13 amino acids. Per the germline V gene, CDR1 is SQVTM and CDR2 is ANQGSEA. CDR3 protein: CSVGGEGVAEQYF. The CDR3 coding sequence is TGCAGCGTCGGGGGCGAGGGGGTCGCCGAGCAGTACTTC.

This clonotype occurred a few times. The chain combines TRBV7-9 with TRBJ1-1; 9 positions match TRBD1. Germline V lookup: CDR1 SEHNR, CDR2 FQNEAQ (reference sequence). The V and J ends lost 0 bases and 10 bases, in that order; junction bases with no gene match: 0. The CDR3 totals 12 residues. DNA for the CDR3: TGTGCCAGCAGCTTAGCGGGACAGGGAGCTTTCTTT. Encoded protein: CASSLAGQGAFF.

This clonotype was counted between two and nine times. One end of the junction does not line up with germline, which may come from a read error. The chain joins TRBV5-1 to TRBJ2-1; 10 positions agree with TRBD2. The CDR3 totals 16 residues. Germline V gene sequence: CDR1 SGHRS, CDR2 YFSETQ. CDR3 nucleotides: TGCGCCAACAGCTTGGAGGGAGCGGGGGGGAACAATGAGCAGTTCTTC. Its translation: CANSLEGAGGNNEQFF.

The CDR3 sequence: CSASKLLAGIYEQFF. CDR3 coding DNA: TGCAGTGCTAGCAAGTTGTTAGCGGGGATCTACGAGCAGTTCTTC. The V call is TRBV20-1, the J call TRBJ2-1, with 8 bases that match TRBD2. With 3 bases clipped from V and 10 bases from J, the junction kept 14 bases outside the gene matches. The CDR3 has 15 amino acids. Germline V gives CDR1 DFQATT, CDR2 SNEGSKA (reference sequence).

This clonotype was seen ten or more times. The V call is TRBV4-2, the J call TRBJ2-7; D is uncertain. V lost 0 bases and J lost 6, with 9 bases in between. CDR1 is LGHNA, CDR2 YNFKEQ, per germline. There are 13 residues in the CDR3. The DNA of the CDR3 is TGTGCCAGCAGCCAAGATTCTTTACGCGAGCAGTACTTC. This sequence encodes CASSQDSLREQYF.

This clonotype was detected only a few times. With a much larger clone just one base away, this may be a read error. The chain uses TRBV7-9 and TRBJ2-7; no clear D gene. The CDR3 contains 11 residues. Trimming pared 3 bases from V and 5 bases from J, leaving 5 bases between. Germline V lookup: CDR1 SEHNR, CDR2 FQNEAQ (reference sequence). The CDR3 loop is CASSFEHEQYF. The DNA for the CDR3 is TGTGCCAGCAGCTTTGAACACGAGCAGTACTTC.

CDR3 amino acids: CASSPLAGKTYEQYF. In nucleotides, the CDR3 is TGTGCCAGCAGCCCACTAGCGGGGAAAACCTACGAGCAGTACTTC. This chain links TRBV7-9 with TRBJ2-7, with 10 bases that match TRBD2. Losses at the gene ends were 5 bases for V and 2 bases for J; bases not matched to a gene: 6. In germline, CDR1 is SEHNR, CDR2 FQNEAQ (reference sequence). This CDR3 spans 15 amino acids. Combining the CDR3 with reference TRBV7-9 and TRBJ2-7 gives the whole variable domain DTGVSQNPRHKITKRGQNVTFRCDPISEHNRLYWYRQTLGQGPEFLTYFQNEAQLEKSRLLSDRFSAERPKGSFSTLEIQRTEQGDSAMYLCASSPLAGKTYEQYFGPGTRLTVT.

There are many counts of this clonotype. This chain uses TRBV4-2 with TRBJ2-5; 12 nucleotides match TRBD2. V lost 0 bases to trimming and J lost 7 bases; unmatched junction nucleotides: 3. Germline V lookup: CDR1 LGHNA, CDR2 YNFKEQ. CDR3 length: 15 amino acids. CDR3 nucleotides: TGTGCCAGCAGCCAAGAACTAGCGGGGGGCCTGACCCAGTACTTC. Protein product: CASSQELAGGLTQYF.

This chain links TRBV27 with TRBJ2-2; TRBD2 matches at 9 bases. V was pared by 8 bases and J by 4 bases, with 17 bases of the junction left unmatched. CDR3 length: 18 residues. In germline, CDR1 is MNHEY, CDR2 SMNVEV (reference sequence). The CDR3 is CASLKMGGGRGSTGELFF. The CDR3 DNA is TGTGCCAGCCTGAAGATGGGTGGCGGGAGGGGATCCACCGGGGAGCTGTTTTTT.

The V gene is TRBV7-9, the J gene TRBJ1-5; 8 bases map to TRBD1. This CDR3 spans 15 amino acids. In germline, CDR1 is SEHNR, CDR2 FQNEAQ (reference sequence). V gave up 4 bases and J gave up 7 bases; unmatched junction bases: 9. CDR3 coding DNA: TGTGCCAGCAGCTCGGACAGGGTTGGCGGACAGCCCCAGCATTTT. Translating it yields CASSSDRVGGQPQHF. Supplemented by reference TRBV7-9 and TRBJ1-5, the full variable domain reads DTGVSQNPRHKITKRGQNVTFRCDPISEHNRLYWYRQTLGQGPEFLTYFQNEAQLEKSRLLSDRFSAERPKGSFSTLEIQRTEQGDSAMYLCASSSDRVGGQPQHFGDGTRLSIL.

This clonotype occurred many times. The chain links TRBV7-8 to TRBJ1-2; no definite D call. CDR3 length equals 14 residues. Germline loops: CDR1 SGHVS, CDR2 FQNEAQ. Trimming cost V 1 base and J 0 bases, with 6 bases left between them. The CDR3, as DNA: TGTGCCAGCAGCTTAGACAGATCTAACTATGGCTACACCTTC. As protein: CASSLDRSNYGYTF.

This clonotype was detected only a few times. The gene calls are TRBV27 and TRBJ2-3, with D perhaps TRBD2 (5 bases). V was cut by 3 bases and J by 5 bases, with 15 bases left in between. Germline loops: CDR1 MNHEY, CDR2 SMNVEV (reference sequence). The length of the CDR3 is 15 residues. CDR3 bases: TGTGCCAGCAGTTTCGTTGCGGGCTCACGAGATACGCAGTATTTT. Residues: CASSFVAGSRDTQYF.

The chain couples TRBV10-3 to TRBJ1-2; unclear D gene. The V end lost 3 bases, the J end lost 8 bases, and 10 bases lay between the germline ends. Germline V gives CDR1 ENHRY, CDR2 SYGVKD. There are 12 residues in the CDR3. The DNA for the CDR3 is TGTGCCATCAGTGAAGGCGTGAAGGGCTACACCTTC. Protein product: CAISEGVKGYTF.

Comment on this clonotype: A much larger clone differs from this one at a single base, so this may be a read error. CDR3 bases: TGTGCCAGCTTCGGACGTATAGGGGCTGAAGCTTTCTTT. It codes for CASFGRIGAEAFF. This chain joins TRBV7-9 and TRBJ1-1; a weak D match, TRBD1 (5 bases). The germline V gene encodes CDR1 SEHNR and CDR2 FQNEAQ (reference sequence). V lost 8 bases to trimming and J lost 6 bases, with 16 bases between them. The CDR3 runs to 13 residues.